These 23 T cell receptor beta chains originate from one sample sequenced in a study of blood T cells in healthy people across ages. Combining a sample-barcoded 5' primer with a J-beta primer mix, a second PCR ran for 7 to 11 cycles. TCRdb re-analysed the 5' RACE reads in MiXCR, keeping a single row per CDR3 protein. Of under 2,000,000 distinct CDR3 sequences detected, about 50% appear once; the ten largest clones hold more than 2%. The sample consisted of blood. The receptors here all came from a woman between 40 and 50 years old in good health.

The rearrangement uses TRBV6-2 or TRBV6-3 and TRBJ2-1; TRBD1 is a possible D gene (5 bases). The germline V gene encodes CDR1 MNHEY and CDR2 SVGEGT. With 8 bases removed from V and 5 bases from J, the gap between germline ends came to 13 bases. The CDR3 is 13 amino acids. The CDR3 sequence: CASLETANNEQFF. CDR3 DNA sequence: TGTGCCAGCCTTGAGACAGCTAACAATGAGCAGTTCTTC.

The CDR3 DNA is TGCAGTGCTATAGGGGACCAAGAGACCCAGTACTTC. Protein product: CSAIGDQETQYF. V is TRBV20-1 and J is TRBJ2-5, with a tentative D call TRBD1 (5 bases). V lost 4 bases and J lost 0, with 6 bases in between. In germline, CDR1 is DFQATT, CDR2 SNEGSKA (reference sequence). This CDR3 comprises 12 residues.

This clonotype appeared a single time. DNA of the CDR3: TGTGCCACCAGTGAACCCCCGGCTAGCGGTAACACAGATACGCAGTATTTT. Amino acid sequence: CATSEPPASGNTDTQYF. The chain links TRBV24-1 to TRBJ2-3, with 7 nucleotides matching TRBD2. This CDR3 contains 17 residues. Trimming cost V 4 bases and J 2 bases; bases outside gene matches: 11. Per germline, CDR1 KGHDR and CDR2 SFDVKD.

This sequence joins TRBV7-2 and TRBJ1-2, with 9 nucleotides matching TRBD1. V trimming: 4 bases; J trimming: 3 bases; junction bases outside the gene matches: 12. This CDR3 is built from 17 residues. Germline V gives CDR1 SGHTA, CDR2 FQGNSA. The chain's CDR3 is CASSSSPGQGLDYGYTF. DNA of the CDR3: TGTGCCAGCAGCTCATCCCCGGGACAGGGTTTGGACTATGGCTACACCTTC.

The chain links TRBV5-1 to TRBJ1-2; possible D gene TRBD1, 6 bases. Trimming left V 0 bases short and J 4 bases short, with 16 bases between. CDR1 and CDR2 from the germline V gene are SGHRS and YFSETQ. This CDR3 contains 16 residues. The CDR3 is CASSLEGGGEFYGYTF. The CDR3 DNA reads TGCGCCAGCAGCTTGGAAGGGGGGGGAGAGTTCTATGGCTACACCTTC.

This rearrangement joins TRBV15 to TRBJ2-7, with 7 bases aligning to TRBD1. Trimming at V came to 0 bases and at J to 4 bases, leaving 9 bases not matched to a gene. The CDR3 totals 16 residues. Germline V gives CDR1 LNHNV, CDR2 YYDKDF (reference sequence). Here the CDR3 reads CATSRDAERGLYEQYF. For the CDR3, the DNA is TGTGCCACCAGCAGAGATGCCGAGAGGGGGCTGTACGAGCAGTACTTC.

This clonotype occurred a few times. The V call is TRBV4-2, the J call TRBJ1-5; D call uncertain. Per the germline V gene, CDR1 is LGHNA and CDR2 is YNFKEQ. CDR3 length: 16 amino acids. The ends were cut back, 2 bases at V and 2 bases at J, with 13 bases in the middle. CDR3 residues: CASSQRGLPGNQPQHF. Written as DNA, the CDR3 is TGTGCCAGCAGCCAACGAGGCCTGCCTGGCAATCAGCCCCAGCATTTT.

The V call is TRBV12-3 or TRBV12-4, the J call TRBJ2-2; D may be TRBD1 (5 bases). There are 12 residues in the CDR3. Between the trimmed V and J ends, which lost 7 bases and 6 bases, there was a span of 9 bases. The CDR3 loop reads CASNSRAGELFF. CDR3 in DNA: TGTGCCAGCAATAGCAGGGCCGGGGAGCTGTTTTTT.

This clonotype was seen a few times. V and J are TRBV10-3 and TRBJ1-2; no firm D call. From germline, CDR1 is ENHRY and CDR2 SYGVKD. V lost 1 base and J 7 bases, leaving 13 bases between the germline ends. CDR3 length: 14 residues. The CDR3 is CAISEFERSAGYTF. CDR3 sequence (DNA): TGTGCCATCAGTGAGTTCGAAAGGTCTGCTGGCTACACCTTC.

This clonotype appeared a single time. This rearrangement joins TRBV11-2 to TRBJ2-1, with a possible D match to TRBD2 (6 bases). Germline lookup yields CDR1 SGHAT and CDR2 FQNNGV. This CDR3 comprises 15 residues. The ends were cut back, 6 bases at V and 5 bases at J, with 17 bases in the middle. CDR3 DNA: TGTGCCAGCAGTACCTCGCCGGGAGAAAACAATGAGCAGTTCTTC. Protein product: CASSTSPGENNEQFF.

The chain is built from TRBV7-8 and TRBJ2-7; 8 nucleotides agree with TRBD1. CDR1 is SGHVS, CDR2 FQNEAQ, per germline. This CDR3 has 13 amino acids. The junction had 5 bases not matched to a gene; V was cut back by 5 bases and J by 5 bases. The CDR3, as DNA: TGTGCCAGCAGCGCAGCGGACAGGGACGAGCAGTACTTC. As protein: CASSAADRDEQYF.

This sequence joins TRBV7-3 and TRBJ1-1; D perhaps matches TRBD1 (5 bases). Between the trimmed V and J ends, which lost 5 bases and 3 bases, there was a span of 10 bases. CDR3 length: 13 amino acids. The germline V gene encodes CDR1 SGHTA and CDR2 FQGTGA. Here the CDR3 DNA reads TGTGCCAGCAGCGTAGACAGCTACACTGAAGCTTTCTTT. Amino acids: CASSVDSYTEAFF.

This rearrangement joins TRBV5-1 to TRBJ2-3; 7 positions agree with TRBD1. CDR1 and CDR2 (germline): SGHRS, YFSETQ. This CDR3 spans 14 amino acids. The V and J ends lost 6 bases and 6 bases, in that order; junction bases with no gene match: 10. The CDR3: CASIEGAGSDTQYF. CDR3 DNA sequence: TGCGCCAGCATCGAGGGGGCTGGGTCGGATACGCAGTATTTT. Full variable domain (missing parts from reference TRBV5-1 and TRBJ2-3): KAGVTQTPRYLIKTRGQQVTLSCSPISGHRSVSWYQQTPGQGLQFLFEYFSETQRNKGNFPGRFSGRQFSNSRSEMNVSTLELGDSALYLCASIEGAGSDTQYFGPGTRLTVL.

This sequence joins TRBV28 and TRBJ2-1, with TRBD1 identical over 12 bases. V shed 3 bases, J shed 12 bases, and the junction held 6 bases outside the gene matches. The CDR3 consists of 14 residues. Germline CDR1 and CDR2: MDHEN and SYDVKM. CDR3: CASSFWDRGLGQFF. DNA for the CDR3: TGTGCCAGCAGTTTCTGGGACAGGGGGCTTGGGCAGTTCTTC.

This clonotype was seen only a few times. The chain uses TRBV4-1 and TRBJ2-7, with unresolved D. Trimming cost V 0 bases and J 2 bases, with 14 bases left between them. This CDR3 comprises 16 residues. CDR1 and CDR2 from the germline V gene are MGHRA and YSYEKL. CDR3 sequence (DNA): TGCGCCAGCAGCCAAGATTGGTCAGCGCAACCCTACGAGCAGTACTTC. Protein sequence: CASSQDWSAQPYEQYF.

This chain connects TRBV6-2 or TRBV6-3 to TRBJ2-3, with 11 bases identical to TRBD2. CDR1 and CDR2 from the germline V gene are MNHEY and SVGEGT. The CDR3 loop spans 16 amino acids. Unmatched junction bases numbered 12, after V lost 9 bases and J lost 4 bases. The CDR3 sequence: CASPPLAGGPADTQYF. CDR3 coding DNA: TGTGCCAGTCCGCCCTTAGCGGGGGGGCCTGCAGATACGCAGTATTTT.

The chain has TRBV7-8 and TRBJ2-7, with D unclear. V was clipped by 1 base and J by 0 bases, with 10 bases between them. The CDR3 loop spans 15 amino acids. Per germline, CDR1 SGHVS and CDR2 FQNEAQ. The CDR3 region is CASSLVWGSSYEQYF. The DNA for the CDR3 is TGTGCCAGCAGCTTAGTCTGGGGAAGCTCCTACGAGCAGTACTTC.

This clonotype was observed a handful of times. The chain uses TRBV6-2 or TRBV6-3 and TRBJ1-2, with TRBD1 identical over 8 bases. The germline V gene has CDR1 MNHEY and CDR2 SVGEGT. The CDR3 has 17 residues. V lost 2 bases and J lost 3; bases outside the gene matches: 11. The CDR3 reads CASSYVQGAPGDYGYTF. The CDR3 coding sequence is TGTGCCAGCAGTTACGTCCAGGGGGCGCCTGGAGACTATGGCTACACCTTC.

This sequence joins TRBV24-1 and TRBJ2-1, with a weak D call TRBD1 (5 bases). This CDR3 has 14 residues. From germline, CDR1 is KGHDR and CDR2 SFDVKD. V was shortened by 2 bases and J by 8 bases, with 12 bases between the two germline ends. The CDR3 reads CATSDSRGSYEQFF. In nucleotides, the CDR3 is TGTGCCACCAGTGATTCAAGGGGAAGTTATGAGCAGTTCTTC.

This chain uses TRBV7-9 with TRBJ1-1; 8 bases agree with TRBD1. The CDR3 runs to 12 residues. With 8 bases clipped from V and 4 bases from J, the junction kept 3 bases outside the gene matches. Germline V gene lookup returns CDR1 SEHNR and CDR2 FQNEAQ (reference sequence). The CDR3 region is CASCQGATEAFF. The CDR3 DNA follows: TGTGCCAGCTGCCAGGGGGCCACTGAAGCTTTCTTT.

There are a few counts of this clonotype. The chain carries TRBV11-2 and TRBJ2-1; TRBD2 aligns across 13 bases. This CDR3 region has 19 residues. J lost 0 bases, V lost 5 bases, and 10 bases had no gene match. CDR1 is SGHAT and CDR2 is FQNNGV in the germline V gene. The CDR3 loop is CASSQRGLAGPSSYNEQFF. DNA for the CDR3: TGTGCCAGCAGCCAAAGGGGACTAGCGGGGCCCAGCTCCTACAATGAGCAGTTCTTC.

The gene calls are TRBV28 and TRBJ2-5, with 8 positions matching TRBD2. The germline gives CDR1 MDHEN, CDR2 SYDVKM. CDR3 length: 15 residues. V was clipped by 8 bases and J by 5 bases; unmatched bases: 13. The CDR3 region is CASGRRGGGRETQYF. In DNA, the CDR3 is TGTGCCAGCGGAAGACGGGGGGGCGGCCGGGAGACCCAGTACTTC.

Here the CDR3 reads CASSQEGGAFSGANVLTF. The CDR3 region has the DNA TGTGCCAGCAGCCAAGAAGGGGGAGCCTTCTCTGGGGCCAACGTCCTGACTTTC. The rearrangement joins TRBV3-1 to TRBJ2-6, with D tentatively TRBD1 (6 bases). The germline V gene has CDR1 LGHDT and CDR2 YNNKEL (reference sequence). The V gene lost 0 bases and the J gene lost 0 bases, with 12 bases spanning the gap. This CDR3 is 18 amino acids long.